A selection of T cell receptor beta chains follows, all from one sample in a study of T cells in Graves' hyperthyroidism and ophthalmopathy. Via MiXCR, TCRdb re-called the multiplex PCR reads, giving one row per CDR3 protein. The repertoire holds hundreds of thousands of distinct CDR3 sequences, with 45% as singletons. Material: peripheral blood or thyroid tissue (not recorded which). Receptors originate from an adult man with Graves' disease, either hyperthyroidism or ophthalmopathy (not recorded which). Each CDR3 is given with its conserved first and last residue. D genes are given only for firm matches. Part of the rows lack a size; the others show once, few, many or a class for expanded clones.

d_call,v_call,clone_size,j_call,cdr3_nt,cdr3_aa
TRBD2,TRBV20-1,many,TRBJ2-7,TGCAGTGCTTTCCGACTAGCGGACTACGAGCAGTACTTC,CSAFRLADYEQYF
.,TRBV20-1,.,TRBJ1-1,TGCAGTGCTAGTCGGCCGGGACGCATTACCCCTGAAGCTTTCTTT,CSASRPGRITPEAFF
.,TRBV5-1,many,TRBJ1-3,TGCGCCAGCAGCTTGGACGCCCTACCTGGAAACACCATATATTTT,CASSLDALPGNTIYF
.,TRBV20-1,.,TRBJ2-7,TGCAGTGCTAAGAAAGTGGACTACGAGCAGTACTTC,CSAKKVDYEQYF
TRBD1,TRBV2,few,TRBJ1-2,TGTGCCACCACAGACGAATGGGACAGTGGCTACACCTTC,CATTDEWDSGYTF
.,TRBV7-9,many,TRBJ2-7,TGTGCCAGCAGCTTATTTGTGGATGGCTACGAGCAGTACTTC,CASSLFVDGYEQYF
.,TRBV24-1,.,TRBJ1-4,TGTGCCACCTCAGGAAGCGGGGAAAAACTGTTTTTT,CATSGSGEKLFF
TRBD1,TRBV12-3/TRBV12-4,.,TRBJ1-1,TGTGCCAGCAGTTTAGCGCGACAGGGGGATGAAGCTTTCTTT,CASSLARQGDEAFF
TRBD1,TRBV6-5,.,TRBJ2-7,TGTGCCAGCAGTAAAAGCAGGGGGACCTACGAGCAGTACTTC,CASSKSRGTYEQYF
TRBD1,TRBV5-1,few,TRBJ1-1,TGCGCCAGCAGCTTGACAGGGGGACCTCCGGATGCTTTCTTT,CASSLTGGPPDAFF
TRBD1,TRBV7-9,.,TRBJ1-1,TGTGCCAGCAGTGCAACAGGGGGCGCCTACACTGAAGCTTTCTTT,CASSATGGAYTEAFF
.,TRBV9,.,TRBJ1-1,TGTGCCAGCAGCCCCGAGCCCCCTCGGGGTGAAGCTTTCTTT,CASSPEPPRGEAFF
.,TRBV20-1,.,TRBJ2-7,TGCAGTGCTAGCCGGGATGACTACGGGCAGTACTTC,CSASRDDYGQYF
TRBD2,TRBV20-1,.,TRBJ2-3,TGCAGTGCTAACGGACTAGCGGAACTCACAGATACGCAGTATTTT,CSANGLAELTDTQYF
.,TRBV12-3/TRBV12-4,few,TRBJ1-3,TGTGCCAGCGGGGAAGCGAGGGGAAACACCATATATTTT,CASGEARGNTIYF
TRBD2,TRBV20-1,.,TRBJ2-5,TGCAGTGAAGTGCTAGCGGGAGGGCTCAAGACCCAGTACTTC,CSEVLAGGLKTQYF
.,TRBV2,.,TRBJ1-5,TGTGCCGGCAGCCGAACAGGGTATAGCAATCAGCCCCAGCATTTT,CAGSRTGYSNQPQHF